Shown below are 19 T cell receptor beta chains from a single sample sequenced in a study of T cells in Graves' hyperthyroidism and ophthalmopathy (dated by TCRdb to between 2018 and 2021). The protocol used for the library was multiplex PCR. Sequencing relied on an Illumina HiSeq 2000. Amplification of TCR beta CDR3 regions was carried out from RNA transcripts. The TCR CDR3 was subjected to a first round of RT-PCR using the HTBI primer set and the Qiagen OneStep RT-PCR kit. TCRdb reprocessing: public reads trimmed at Q25 with fastp, clones called with MiXCR, in-frame beta chains kept. All rows with the same CDR3 protein become a single entry with the most common DNA and genes. Counted in this sample were over 150,000 distinct CDR3 sequences; about a sixth of them appeared once. The ten biggest clones cover around 52% of the sample. The sample consisted of blood. These receptors came from a woman between 50 and 59 years old with Graves' hyperthyroidism.

The chain employs TRBV19 and TRBJ2-3; D possibly corresponds to TRBD2 (5 bases). The CDR3 runs 15 residues. Germline V gene sequence: CDR1 LNHDA, CDR2 SQIVND (reference sequence). The V end lost 6 bases, the J end lost 3 bases, and 16 bases lay between the germline ends. The CDR3 sequence is CASSLTPLATDTQYF. Here the CDR3 DNA reads TGTGCCAGTAGCCTTACCCCCCTAGCTACAGATACGCAGTATTTT.

This clonotype has at least ten counts. The gene calls are TRBV27 and TRBJ1-6, with unresolved D. The germline V gene encodes CDR1 MNHEY and CDR2 SMNVEV (reference sequence). With 3 bases removed from V and 1 base from J, the gap between germline ends came to 10 bases. The CDR3 runs to 16 residues. The CDR3 region is CASSFWPGSYNSPLHF. CDR3 DNA sequence: TGTGCCAGCAGTTTCTGGCCAGGATCCTATAATTCACCCCTCCACTTT.

This clonotype came up a few times. The CDR3 nucleotides are TGTGCCAGTAGTATCTCAGGACAGGGCTACGAGCAGTACTTC. This gives the protein CASSISGQGYEQYF. J is TRBJ2-7 and V is TRBV19; the match to TRBD1 covers 8 bases. This CDR3 is built from 14 residues. CDR1 is LNHDA, CDR2 SQIVND, per germline (reference sequence). Unmatched junction bases numbered 4, after V lost 3 bases and J lost 3 bases.

A few counts support this clonotype. V and J are TRBV20-1 and TRBJ2-1; D is possibly TRBD2 (5 bases). V shed 7 bases and J shed 8 bases, with 15 bases lying between them. The CDR3 has 12 residues. CDR1 is DFQATT and CDR2 is SNEGSKA in the germline V gene (reference sequence). Here the CDR3 DNA reads TGCAGTGGTCGAGCCCTTAGCGATGAGCAGTTCTTC. Translated, it gives CSGRALSDEQFF.

Notes on this clonotype: A much bigger clone sits one base away, suggesting this may be a read error. The gene calls are TRBV30 and TRBJ2-1, with a possible D match to TRBD1 (6 bases). CDR3 length equals 13 residues. Trimming shortened V by 0 bases and J by 14 bases, and 17 bases separated the two germline ends. Germline values: CDR1 GTSNPN, CDR2 SVGIG (reference sequence). CDR3 region: CAWSVQKDSEKFF. Here the CDR3 DNA reads TGTGCCTGGAGTGTACAGAAGGACAGCGAGAAGTTCTTC.

At least ten counts were recorded for this clonotype. The chain links TRBV24-1 to TRBJ1-2; D is unclear. V was shortened by 4 bases and J by 7 bases, with 12 bases between the two germline ends. This CDR3 comprises 13 residues. Germline lookup yields CDR1 KGHDR and CDR2 SFDVKD. The CDR3 sequence: CATSEPETRGYTF. CDR3 nucleotides: TGTGCCACCAGTGAACCCGAGACTCGTGGCTACACCTTC.

This clonotype has a count of ten or more. The rearrangement uses TRBV7-9 and TRBJ2-7; a weak D match, TRBD2 (6 bases). Germline loops: CDR1 SEHNR, CDR2 FQNEAQ (reference sequence). CDR3 length equals 16 residues. V was pared by 5 bases and J by 4 bases, with 21 bases between. The DNA for the CDR3 is TGTGCCAGCAGCGTCCATAGCGGAACCGCCCCTTACGAGCAGTACTTC. Its protein is CASSVHSGTAPYEQYF.

This clonotype showed up many times. The CDR3 is CATSRRAEADTQYF. For the CDR3, the DNA is TGTGCCACCAGCAGAAGGGCGGAAGCAGATACGCAGTATTTT. J is TRBJ2-3 and V is TRBV15, with D unclear. The CDR3 length is 14 residues. CDR1 is LNHNV and CDR2 is YYDKDF in the germline V gene (reference sequence). Trimming pared 2 bases from V and 4 bases from J, leaving 10 bases between.

This clonotype was picked up many times. CDR3 DNA sequence: TGTGCCAGCAGTTTAAGTGGGCAGGGGAGCCCTGAAGCTTTCTTT. This encodes CASSLSGQGSPEAFF. J is TRBJ1-1 and V is TRBV28, with D perhaps matching TRBD1 (6 bases). Germline V gives CDR1 MDHEN, CDR2 SYDVKM. This CDR3 has 15 residues. The V and J ends lost 2 bases and 6 bases respectively, with 16 bases between them.

Notes on this clonotype: Given a much more abundant clone one base away, this may be a read error. This chain joins TRBV12-3 or TRBV12-4 and TRBJ2-1, with 13 bases fitting TRBD2. The CDR3 covers 18 residues. The junction had 15 bases not matched to a gene; V was cut back by 0 bases and J by 13 bases. The CDR3 region has the DNA TGTGCCAGCAGTTTAGCGCTTGAGACTAGCGGGAGGCCAGAGACCCAGTTCTTC. This codes for CASSLALETSGRPETQFF.

This clonotype appeared a few times. The chain recombines TRBV16 with TRBJ1-5; no clear D gene. Trimming stripped 0 bases from V and 2 bases from J, with 8 bases between. The CDR3 consists of 15 residues. Germline CDR1 reads KGHSY; CDR2 reads FQNENV. The CDR3: CASSQSPDGNQPQHF. The CDR3, as DNA: TGTGCCAGCAGCCAATCGCCGGACGGCAATCAGCCCCAGCATTTT.

This clonotype was picked up many times. This chain joins TRBV12-3 or TRBV12-4 and TRBJ2-5; 9 bases agree with TRBD2. Unmatched junction bases numbered 6, after V lost 6 bases and J lost 4 bases. The CDR3 spans 14 residues. CDR3 in amino acids: CASRLSGSGETQYF. The CDR3, as DNA: TGTGCCAGCAGACTTAGCGGGAGCGGAGAGACCCAGTACTTC.

The chain carries TRBV3-1 and TRBJ2-7, with 7 bases identical to TRBD1. Germline assignment: CDR1 LGHDT and CDR2 YNNKEL (reference sequence). Trimming at V came to 3 bases and at J to 3 bases, leaving 5 bases not matched to a gene. This CDR3 is 14 amino acids long. DNA for the CDR3: TGTGCCAGCAGCCACTGGGACAGAAACTACGAGCAGTACTTC. Residues: CASSHWDRNYEQYF.

In its sample, this clonotype was seen many times. The chain is built from TRBV14 and TRBJ2-1; D gene uncertain. The V gene's germline CDR1 is SGHDN and CDR2 FVKESK. There are 15 residues in the CDR3. V was clipped by 4 bases and J by 4 bases, with 14 bases between them. The CDR3 nucleotides read TGTGCCAGCAGCCTAGTATTTGGCCCTTACAATGAGCAGTTCTTC. It translates to CASSLVFGPYNEQFF.

CDR3 amino acids: CAISQTGDGYTF. CDR3 DNA: TGTGCCATCAGCCAGACAGGCGATGGCTACACCTTC. The genes are TRBV10-3 and TRBJ1-2; D is possibly TRBD1 (6 bases). The length of the CDR3 is 12 residues. Trimming took 6 bases from V and 6 from J, leaving 11 bases between them. Germline CDR1 is ENHRY and CDR2 is SYGVKD.

The chain links TRBV15 to TRBJ2-3; possible D gene TRBD2, 6 bases. The CDR3 totals 15 residues. The ends were cut back, 1 base at V and 1 base at J, with 9 bases in the middle. Looked up from germline, CDR1 is LNHNV and CDR2 is YYDKDF (reference sequence). CDR3 protein: CATSRAPGGTDTQYF. For the CDR3, the DNA is TGTGCCACCAGCAGAGCACCGGGAGGCACAGATACGCAGTATTTT.

This clonotype was counted many times. The chain carries TRBV10-1 and TRBJ2-1; 9 nucleotides line up with TRBD2. The CDR3 covers 17 residues. The J segment lost 1 base and the V segment lost 6 bases, leaving 10 bases of the junction unmatched. Per germline, CDR1 WNHNN and CDR2 SYGVQD (reference sequence). In nucleotides, the CDR3 is TGCGCCAGCAGCCTTTTAGCGGGAGAGGGGTCCTACAATGAGCAGTTCTTC. The encoded protein is CASSLLAGEGSYNEQFF.

The sample holds a few counts of this clonotype. V and J are TRBV20-1 and TRBJ1-2; no reliable D call. The CDR3 is 15 residues long. Trimming took 2 bases from V and 4 from J, leaving 17 bases between them. Germline V CDR1 and CDR2: DFQATT, SNEGSKA (reference sequence). In DNA form, the CDR3 reads TGCAGTGCTAGACCTCTAAGGAAATGGGGCTATGGCTACACCTTC. It is translated as CSARPLRKWGYGYTF.

The rearrangement links TRBV10-1 to TRBJ2-5, with D hard to call. The V end lost 0 bases, the J end lost 7 bases, and 9 bases lay between the germline ends. Germline values: CDR1 WNHNN, CDR2 SYGVQD (reference sequence). This CDR3 contains 13 residues. The CDR3 DNA reads as TGCGCCAGCAGTGAGTCAGCAGGACGGACCCAGTACTTC. Its protein product is CASSESAGRTQYF.